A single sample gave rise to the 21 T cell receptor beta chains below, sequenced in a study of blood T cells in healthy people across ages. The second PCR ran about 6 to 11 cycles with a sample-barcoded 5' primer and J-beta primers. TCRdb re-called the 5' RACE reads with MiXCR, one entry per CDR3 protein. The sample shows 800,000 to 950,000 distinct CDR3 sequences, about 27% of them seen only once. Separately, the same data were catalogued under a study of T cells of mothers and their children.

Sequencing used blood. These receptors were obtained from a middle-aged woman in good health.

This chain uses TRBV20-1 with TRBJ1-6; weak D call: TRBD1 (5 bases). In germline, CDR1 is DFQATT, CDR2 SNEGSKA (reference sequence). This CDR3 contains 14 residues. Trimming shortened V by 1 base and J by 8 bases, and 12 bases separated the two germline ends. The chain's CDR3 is CSARAGTGDSPLHF. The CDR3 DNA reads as TGCAGTGCTAGAGCGGGGACGGGGGATTCACCCCTCCACTTT.

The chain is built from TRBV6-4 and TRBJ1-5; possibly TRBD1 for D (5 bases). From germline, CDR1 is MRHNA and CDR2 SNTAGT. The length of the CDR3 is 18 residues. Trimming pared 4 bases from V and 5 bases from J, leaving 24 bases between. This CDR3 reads CASSGYRSSHAFHQPQHF. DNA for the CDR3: TGTGCCAGCAGTGGATACAGGTCAAGTCACGCTTTCCATCAGCCCCAGCATTTT.

In DNA, the CDR3 is TGTGCCTGGAGTGGTGACAGGGGGAACGAGCAGTACTTC. It yields the protein CAWSGDRGNEQYF. The V gene is TRBV30, the J gene TRBJ2-7; 9 nucleotides match TRBD1. The germline V gene has CDR1 GTSNPN and CDR2 SVGIG (reference sequence). There are 13 residues in the CDR3. V was pared by 1 base and J by 5 bases, with 3 bases of the junction left unmatched.

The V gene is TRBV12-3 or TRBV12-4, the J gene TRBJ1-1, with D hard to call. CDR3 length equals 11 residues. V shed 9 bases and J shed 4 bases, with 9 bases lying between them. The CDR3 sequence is CASQVVTEAFF. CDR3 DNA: TGTGCCAGTCAAGTAGTCACTGAAGCTTTCTTT.

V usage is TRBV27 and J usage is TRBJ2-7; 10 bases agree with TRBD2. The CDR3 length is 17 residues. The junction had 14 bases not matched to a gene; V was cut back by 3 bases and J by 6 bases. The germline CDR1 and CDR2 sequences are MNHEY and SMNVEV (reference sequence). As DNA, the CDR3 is TGTGCCAGCAGTTTCCTAGAGCCAGCGGGGGGGCCTGGCGAGCAGTACTTC. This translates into CASSFLEPAGGPGEQYF.

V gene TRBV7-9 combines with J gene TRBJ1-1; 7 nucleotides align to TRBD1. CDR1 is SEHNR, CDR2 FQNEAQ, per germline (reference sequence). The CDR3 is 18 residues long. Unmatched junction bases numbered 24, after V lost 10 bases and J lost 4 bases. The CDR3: CAIRNRPPGTVDPTEAFF. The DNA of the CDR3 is TGTGCCATCCGCAACCGCCCCCCCGGGACAGTGGATCCCACTGAAGCTTTCTTT.

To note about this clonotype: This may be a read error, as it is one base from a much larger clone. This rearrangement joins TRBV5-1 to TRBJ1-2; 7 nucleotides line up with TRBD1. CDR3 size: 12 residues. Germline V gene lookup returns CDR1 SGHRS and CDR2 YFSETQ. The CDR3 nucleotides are TGCGCCAGCAGCTGGGACAGCTATGGCTGCACCTTC. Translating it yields CASSWDSYGCTF. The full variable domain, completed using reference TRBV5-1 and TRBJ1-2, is KAGVTQTPRYLIKTRGQQVTLSCSPISGHRSVSWYQQTPGQGLQFLFEYFSETQRNKGNFPGRFSGRQFSNSRSEMNVSTLELGDSALYLCASSWDSYGCTFGSGTRLTVV.

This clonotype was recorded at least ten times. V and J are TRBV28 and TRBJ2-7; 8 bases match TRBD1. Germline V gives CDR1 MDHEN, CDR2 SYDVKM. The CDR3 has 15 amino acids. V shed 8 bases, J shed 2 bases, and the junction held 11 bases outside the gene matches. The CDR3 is CASHNPGGLPYEQYF. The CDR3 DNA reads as TGTGCCAGCCATAACCCAGGGGGCCTGCCCTACGAGCAGTACTTC.

CDR3 nucleotide sequence: TGCGCCAGCAGCCCGGGGACAGCTAATGAAAAACTGTTTTTT. It yields the protein CASSPGTANEKLFF. V is TRBV5-1 and J is TRBJ1-4; 7 bases align to TRBD1. The CDR3 spans 14 residues. The J segment lost 3 bases and the V segment lost 4 bases, leaving 3 bases of the junction unmatched. Germline V gene lookup returns CDR1 SGHRS and CDR2 YFSETQ.

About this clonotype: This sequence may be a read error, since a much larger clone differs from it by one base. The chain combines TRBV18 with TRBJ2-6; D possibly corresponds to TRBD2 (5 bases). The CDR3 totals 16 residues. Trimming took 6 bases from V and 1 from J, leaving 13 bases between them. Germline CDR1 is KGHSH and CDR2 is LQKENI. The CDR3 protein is CASSVNGESGANVLTF. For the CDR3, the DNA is TGTGCCAGCTCGGTCAACGGGGAGTCTGGGGCCAACGTCCTGACTTTC. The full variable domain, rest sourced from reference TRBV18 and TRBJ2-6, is NAGVMQNPRHLVRRRGQEARLRCSPMKGHSHVYWYRQLPEEGLKFMVYLQKENIIDESGMPKERFSAEFPKEGPSILRIQQVVRGDSAAYFCASSVNGESGANVLTFGAGSRLTVL.

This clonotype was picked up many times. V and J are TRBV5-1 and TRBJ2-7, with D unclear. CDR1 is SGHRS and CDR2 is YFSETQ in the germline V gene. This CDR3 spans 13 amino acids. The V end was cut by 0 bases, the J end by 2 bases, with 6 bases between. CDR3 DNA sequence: TGCGCCAGCAGCTTGGGGGATACCTACGAGCAGTACTTC. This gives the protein CASSLGDTYEQYF.

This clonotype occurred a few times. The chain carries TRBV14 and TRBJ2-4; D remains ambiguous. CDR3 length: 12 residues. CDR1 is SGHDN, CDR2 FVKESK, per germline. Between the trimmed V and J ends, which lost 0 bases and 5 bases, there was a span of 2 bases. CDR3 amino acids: CASSQDQNIQYF. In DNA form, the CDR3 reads TGTGCCAGCAGCCAAGATCAAAACATTCAGTACTTC.

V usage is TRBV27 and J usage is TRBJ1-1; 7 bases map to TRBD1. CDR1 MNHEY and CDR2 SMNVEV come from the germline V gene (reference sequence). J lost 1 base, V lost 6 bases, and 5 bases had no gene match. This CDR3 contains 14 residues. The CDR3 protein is CASRSGGENTEAFF. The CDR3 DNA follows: TGTGCCAGCAGGTCAGGGGGTGAGAACACTGAAGCTTTCTTT.

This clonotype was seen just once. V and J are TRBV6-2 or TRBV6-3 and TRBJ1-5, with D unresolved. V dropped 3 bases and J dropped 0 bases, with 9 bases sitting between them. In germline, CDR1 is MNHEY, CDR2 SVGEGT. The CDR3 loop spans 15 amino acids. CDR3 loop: CASSYNSLSNQPQHF. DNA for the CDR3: TGTGCCAGCAGTTATAACAGCCTTAGCAATCAGCCCCAGCATTTT.

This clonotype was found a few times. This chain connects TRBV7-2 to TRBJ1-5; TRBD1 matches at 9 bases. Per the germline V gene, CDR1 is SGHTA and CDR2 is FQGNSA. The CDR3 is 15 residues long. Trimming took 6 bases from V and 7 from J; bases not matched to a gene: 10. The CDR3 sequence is CASRNTGTGTQPQHF. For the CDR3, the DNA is TGTGCCAGCAGAAACACCGGGACAGGGACCCAGCCCCAGCATTTT.

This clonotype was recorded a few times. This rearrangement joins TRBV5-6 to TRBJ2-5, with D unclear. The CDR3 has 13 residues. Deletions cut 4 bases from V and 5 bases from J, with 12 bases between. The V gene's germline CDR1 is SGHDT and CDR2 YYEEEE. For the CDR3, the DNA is TGTGCCAGCAGCCCCCAGAGGTTGGAGACCCAGTACTTC. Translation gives CASSPQRLETQYF.

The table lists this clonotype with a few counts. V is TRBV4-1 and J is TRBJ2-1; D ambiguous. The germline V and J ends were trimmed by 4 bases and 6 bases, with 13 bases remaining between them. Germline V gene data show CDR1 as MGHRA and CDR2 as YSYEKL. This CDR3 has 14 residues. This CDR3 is CASSLSVSPNEQFF. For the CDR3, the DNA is TGCGCCAGCAGCCTGTCGGTGAGTCCCAATGAGCAGTTCTTC.

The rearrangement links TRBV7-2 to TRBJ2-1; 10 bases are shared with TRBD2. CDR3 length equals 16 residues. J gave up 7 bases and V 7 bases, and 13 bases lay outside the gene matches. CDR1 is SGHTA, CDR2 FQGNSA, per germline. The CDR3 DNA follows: TGTGCCAGCACCCAAGGGGTAGCGGGGGGTTTAAATGAGCAGTTCTTC. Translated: CASTQGVAGGLNEQFF.

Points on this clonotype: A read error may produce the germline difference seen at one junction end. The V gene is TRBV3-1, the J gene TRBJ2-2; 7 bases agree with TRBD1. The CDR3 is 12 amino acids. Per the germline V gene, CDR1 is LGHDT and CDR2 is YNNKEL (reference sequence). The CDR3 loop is CAGSPGGGELFF. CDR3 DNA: TGTGCCGGCAGTCCAGGGGGAGGGGAGCTGTTTTTT.

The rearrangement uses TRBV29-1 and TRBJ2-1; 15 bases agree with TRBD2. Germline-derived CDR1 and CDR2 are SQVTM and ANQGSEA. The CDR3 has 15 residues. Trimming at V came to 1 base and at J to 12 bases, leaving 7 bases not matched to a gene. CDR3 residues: CSVEGTGLAGGGQFF. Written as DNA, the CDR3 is TGCAGCGTTGAAGGGACGGGACTAGCGGGAGGAGGGCAGTTCTTC.

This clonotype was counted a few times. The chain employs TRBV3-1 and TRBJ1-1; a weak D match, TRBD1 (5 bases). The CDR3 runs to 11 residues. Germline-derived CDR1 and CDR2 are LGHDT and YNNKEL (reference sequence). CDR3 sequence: CASGDLTEAFF. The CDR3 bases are TGTGCAAGTGGGGACCTCACTGAAGCTTTCTTT.